Listed below are T cell receptor beta chains from one sample, sequenced in a study of T cell repertoires and HLA-DP antigens. TCRdb keeps only in-frame clones here, not all; method: immunoSEQ multiplex PCR. The data contain 90,000 to 130,000 clones, around 92% of them singletons. These receptors lack a known antigen. Material: CD4+ T cells from PBMCs. These receptors originate from a woman between 18 and 29 years old in good health and CMV-seronegative. CDR3s include the opening cysteine and the closing phenylalanine or tryptophan. D genes are given only for firm matches. Rows may omit the clone size; those that give it use once, few, many or a size class.

D	V	size	J	DNA	CDR3
NA	TRBV6-6	NA	TRBJ1-6	TGTGCCAGCAGTTACGTCGACAGCCAAGGTACACCCCTCCACTTT	CASSYVDSQGTPLHF
TRBD1	TRBV6-5	NA	TRBJ2-1	TGTGCCAGCAGTAAACACCGGGACAGTTACAATGAGCAGTTCTTC	CASSKHRDSYNEQFF
TRBD2	TRBV10-1	NA	TRBJ2-5	TGCGCCAGCAGTGACGGACTAGCGGGTCAAGAGACCCAGTACTTC	CASSDGLAGQETQYF
NA	TRBV18	NA	TRBJ1-6	TGTGCCAGCTCACCACCCGCAGGCTATTCACCCCTCCACTTT	CASSPPAGYSPLHF
TRBD1	TRBV4-3	NA	TRBJ1-1	TGCGCCAGCAGCCAAGACGACAGGGCCACTGAAGCTTTCTTT	CASSQDDRATEAFF
TRBD1	TRBV4-2	NA	TRBJ2-5	TGTGCCAGCAGCCAGGTCGGGACAGACCAAGAGACCCAGTACTTC	CASSQVGTDQETQYF
TRBD2	TRBV5-5	few	TRBJ2-3	TGTGCCAGCAGCTTGTCGTCCCGGGGAGGGCTAAACACAGATACGCAGTATTTT	CASSLSSRGGLNTDTQYF
NA	TRBV28	NA	TRBJ1-5	TGTGCCAGCAGAGCACATTCGAGCAATCAGCCCCAGCATTTT	CASRAHSSNQPQHF
TRBD1	TRBV9	NA	TRBJ2-1	TGTGCCAGCAGCGTAGCGGGACAGGGCTATGAGCAGTTCTTC	CASSVAGQGYEQFF
NA	TRBV2	NA	TRBJ1-1	TGTGCCAGCAGTGAAAGGAGGACTGAAGCTTTCTTT	CASSERRTEAFF
NA	TRBV14	NA	TRBJ2-1	TGTGCCAGCAGCCAGCGCGATGAGCAGTTCTTC	CASSQRDEQFF
NA	TRBV27	NA	TRBJ1-4	TGTGCCAGCACCAAGCTGGGGGCCACTAATGAAAAACTGTTTTTT	CASTKLGATNEKLFF
NA	TRBV7-9	NA	TRBJ2-4	TGTGCCAGCAGCTTAGGACGTGTCCTAGCCAAAAACATTCAGTACTTC	CASSLGRVLAKNIQYF
NA	TRBV29-1	NA	TRBJ2-5	TGCAGCGTTGCACAGGGTTCGGAGACCCAGTACTTC	CSVAQGSETQYF
TRBD1	TRBV7-3	NA	TRBJ2-1	TGTGCCAGCAGCCCCGGTGGCGGGACAGGGGGGGCCGGGACTAGATCAGGTGAGCAGTTCTTC	CASSPGGGTGGAGTRSGEQFF
NA	TRBV7-3	NA	TRBJ1-3	TGTGCCAGCAGCCCAACGGGAGGGGCTGGAAACACCATATATTTT	CASSPTGGAGNTIYF
NA	TRBV5-1	NA	TRBJ1-1	TGCGCCAGCAGCCCCGGACTTCCCGGCACTGAAGCTTTCTTT	CASSPGLPGTEAFF
NA	TRBV10-3	once	TRBJ1-2	TGTGCCATCAGTGAGTCGAGTCAAGGGGACGGCTACACCTTC	CAISESSQGDGYTF
TRBD2	TRBV2	NA	TRBJ2-3	TGTGCCAGCAGATCTCTAGCGGGATTCGGAGATACGCAGTATTTT	CASRSLAGFGDTQYF
NA	TRBV6-5	NA	TRBJ1-2	TGTGCCAGCAGCTACCGACAGGAGGACCCTAACTATGGCTACACCTTC	CASSYRQEDPNYGYTF
NA	TRBV19	NA	TRBJ1-5	TGTGCCAGTAGTATAGAGGGAAGCAATCAGCCCCAGCATTTT	CASSIEGSNQPQHF
NA	TRBV6-6	NA	TRBJ2-3	TGTGCCAGCAGTTACTCTAGGCACTTTAGCACAGATACGCAGTATTTT	CASSYSRHFSTDTQYF
TRBD1	TRBV11-2	NA	TRBJ1-2	TGTGCCAGCAGCGGAAACCCTGGACAGGGGGCCTTCATTATGCCCTACACCTTC	CASSGNPGQGAFIMPYTF
NA	TRBV19	once	TRBJ1-5	TGTGCCAGTAGTCCTGACGGTGCCTATCAGCCCCAGCATTTT	CASSPDGAYQPQHF
NA	TRBV18	NA	TRBJ1-1	TGTGCCAGCTCAGGGACATTCAACACTGAAGCTTTCTTT	CASSGTFNTEAFF
NA	TRBV11-2	NA	TRBJ2-5	TGTGCCAGCAGCGCCGGCTCCGCGGGGGCCGGTGAGACCCAGTACTTC	CASSAGSAGAGETQYF
NA	TRBV4-1	NA	TRBJ1-5	TGCGCCAGCAGCCAAGCCGAGGGGGGCAGGAATCAGCCCCAGCATTTT	CASSQAEGGRNQPQHF
NA	TRBV6-6	NA	TRBJ2-3	TGTGCCAGCAGCCGGCGGGATACGCAGTATTTT	CASSRRDTQYF
TRBD1	TRBV6-1	NA	TRBJ1-2	TGTGCCAGCAGCTCTGGGACAGGCGCTTATGGCTACACCTTC	CASSSGTGAYGYTF
NA	TRBV5-1	NA	TRBJ2-4	TGCGCCAGCAGCTTGGCCGGAACAGGGCATGGCAACATTCAGTACTTC	CASSLAGTGHGNIQYF
NA	TRBV18	NA	TRBJ1-4	TGTGCCAGCTCACCTTTTGCAACTAATGAAAAACTGTTTTTT	CASSPFATNEKLFF
TRBD2	TRBV11-1	NA	TRBJ2-5	TGTGCCAGCAGCTTTGTCGGGAGCGGGAGAGAGACCCAGTACTTC	CASSFVGSGRETQYF
TRBD1	TRBV5-1	NA	TRBJ2-2	TGCGCCAGCAGCTTTACAGGGGTAAAGACCGGGGAGCTGTTTTTT	CASSFTGVKTGELFF
NA	TRBV5-6	NA	TRBJ1-2	TGTGCCAGCAGCTTAATTCCGGACGCCTATGGCTACACCTTC	CASSLIPDAYGYTF
NA	TRBV7-2	NA	TRBJ2-1	TGTGCCAGCAGCTCTTGGGGGTCTTACAATGAGCAGTTCTTC	CASSSWGSYNEQFF
NA	TRBV5-4	NA	TRBJ1-2	TGTGCCAGCAACATTTTCGGCGGATACTATGGCTACACCTTC	CASNIFGGYYGYTF
TRBD1	TRBV28	NA	TRBJ2-5	TGTGCCACCCGTGACAGGGTCCGAGAGACCCAGTACTTC	CATRDRVRETQYF
NA	TRBV19	NA	TRBJ1-2	TGTGCCAGTAGTATACTACCCGAACAGGGCTATGGCTACACCTTC	CASSILPEQGYGYTF
TRBD2	TRBV12-5	NA	TRBJ2-1	TGTGCTAGTGGTTTGGTAAGGGCCTCCCTATTCCGGGACTACCAATTCAACGGTCCCTATGAGCAGTTCTTC	CASGLVRASLFRDYQFNGPYEQFF
TRBD2	TRBV9	NA	TRBJ2-7	TGTGCCAGCAGCCAAACTGGGACTAGCGGGAGCTACGAGCAGTACTTC	CASSQTGTSGSYEQYF
TRBD2	TRBV5-1	NA	TRBJ2-1	TGCGCCAGCAGCCGGCCGGGCGGGAGTCCCAATGAGCAGTTCTTC	CASSRPGGSPNEQFF
NA	TRBV2	NA	TRBJ2-4	TGTGCCAGCAACCAGGGTACTTTCGCCAAAAACATTCAGTACTTC	CASNQGTFAKNIQYF
TRBD1	TRBV5-1	NA	TRBJ2-6	TGCGCCAGCAGCTTGATTCCCGGACAGGGGGCAACGTCTGGGGCCAACGTCCTGACTTTC	CASSLIPGQGATSGANVLTF
NA	TRBV2	NA	TRBJ1-2	TGTGCCAGCAGTCCGTTTCTGGGGGCCCCCTATGGCTACACCTTC	CASSPFLGAPYGYTF
NA	TRBV12-5	NA	TRBJ2-2	TGTGCTAGTGGTTTGGTACTGGGCAGAGCGAACACCGGGGAGCTGTTTTTT	CASGLVLGRANTGELFF
NA	TRBV27	NA	TRBJ1-5	TGTGCCAGCAGGAATGCGGGTTATAGCAATCAGCCCCAGCATTTT	CASRNAGYSNQPQHF
NA	TRBV6-5	few	TRBJ1-2	TGTGCCAGCAGTTACTGGGGGGCAGATGGCTACACCTTC	CASSYWGADGYTF
TRBD1	TRBV5-5	NA	TRBJ1-5	TGTGCCAGCAGCTCAGACAGGGGGCACAATCAGCCCCAGCATTTT	CASSSDRGHNQPQHF
TRBD2	TRBV2	once	TRBJ2-2	TGTGCCAGCAGTGTCTCTAGCGGGGAGTTCACCGGGGAGCTGTTTTTT	CASSVSSGEFTGELFF
NA	TRBV6-1	NA	TRBJ2-7	TGTGCCAGCAGTGTCGTGGCAGGTCAGCCCTACGAGCAGTACTTC	CASSVVAGQPYEQYF
TRBD1	TRBV27	NA	TRBJ1-2	TGTGCCAGCAGTTTTCGGACAGGGGAGCCTTATGGCTACACCTTC	CASSFRTGEPYGYTF
TRBD1	TRBV5-4	NA	TRBJ1-4	TGTGCCAGCAGTCGACAGGGGGCGCGCACTAATGAAAAACTGTTTTTT	CASSRQGARTNEKLFF
NA	TRBV28	NA	TRBJ2-1	TGTGCCAGCATGGGTGGGGGACCTACTCATGAGCAGTTCTTC	CASMGGGPTHEQFF
NA	TRBV9	NA	TRBJ1-3	TGTGCCAGCAGCGTAGATCTCCCCGGAAACACCATATATTTT	CASSVDLPGNTIYF
NA	TRBV18	NA	TRBJ1-1	TGTGCCAGCTCACCGACAGCTCTGAACACTGAAGCTTTCTTT	CASSPTALNTEAFF
TRBD1	TRBV19	NA	TRBJ2-3	TGTGCCAGTAGTTTGGGACAGGGGGACACAGATACGCAGTATTTT	CASSLGQGDTDTQYF